These 5 T cell receptor beta chains were all obtained from the same sample, sequenced in a study of shared clonotypes between healthy human individuals. The assay was immunoSEQ multiplex PCR, and TCRdb's table has in-frame clones only and misses some. The sample holds over a million clones, approximately 98.5% seen once. Sequencing input: naive CD4+ T cells sorted from blood. Subset reported: CD45RA+ positively selected. The receptors derive from a man aged 25 to 40 in good health.

The chain carries TRBV7-9 and TRBJ2-7, with a possible D match to TRBD2 (12 bases). The CDR3 is made up of 18 amino acids. V dropped 8 bases and J dropped 5 bases, with 31 bases sitting between them. CDR1 is SEHNR and CDR2 is FQNEAQ in the germline V gene (reference sequence). CDR3 coding DNA: TGTGCCAGCGGTGGAGGACAGGGGGCGACTAGCGGGAGCCACGAGCAGTACTTC. Its translation is CASGGGQGATSGSHEQYF.

The chain is built from TRBV5-4 and TRBJ2-1; D is undetermined. Looked up from germline, CDR1 is SGHNT and CDR2 is YYREEE (reference sequence). Trimming took off 3 bases at V and 0 bases at J, with 10 bases between the two ends. The length of the CDR3 is 15 residues. The DNA of the CDR3 is TGTGCCAGCAGCTCGGTCCTGGACTCCTACAATGAGCAGTTCTTC. Protein product: CASSSVLDSYNEQFF.

The chain carries TRBV23-1 and TRBJ2-4, with D possibly called TRBD1 or TRBD2 (5 bases each). TRBV23-1 is sorted into the ORF group, with uncertain function. The CDR3 is made up of 16 amino acids. With 6 bases removed from V and 1 base from J, the gap between germline ends came to 16 bases. As DNA, the CDR3 is TGCGCCAGCAGCGAGAGAGCAGGGAGTGCCAAAAACATTCAGTACTTC. Translation: CASSERAGSAKNIQYF.

The chain uses TRBV19 and TRBJ1-2, with unresolved D. CDR1 and CDR2 from the germline V gene are LNHDA and SQIVND (reference sequence). CDR3 length: 13 residues. V lost 10 bases to trimming and J lost 7 bases, with 19 bases between them. CDR3 residues: CATAEALVGGYTF. The DNA of the CDR3 is TGTGCCACCGCGGAGGCCTTGGTTGGTGGCTACACCTTC.

This chain connects TRBV7-2 to TRBJ1-5, with D maybe TRBD1 (5 bases). CDR3 length: 17 residues. V shed 3 bases and J shed 3 bases, with 18 bases lying between them. Looked up from germline, CDR1 is SGHTA and CDR2 is FQGNSA. The chain's CDR3 is CASSFEPVDKFNQPQHF. DNA of the CDR3: TGTGCCAGCAGCTTTGAGCCGGTGGACAAATTCAATCAGCCCCAGCATTTT.